This T cell receptor beta chain was identified during a study of monozygotic twins with inflammatory bowel disease. The CDR3 is 13 residues long. Germline-derived CDR1 and CDR2 are DFQATT and SNEGSKA (reference sequence). Blood was drawn once per donor, and each sample measured 2 to 2.5 ml. In preparing each TCR library, 3,500 to 4,500 ng of total RNA was used. TCRdb re-called the 5' RACE reads, yielding one record per CDR3 amino acid sequence without DNA. The sample table sets out 200,000 to 250,000 distinct CDR3 sequences. Points from the study as a whole: Patient-to-patient differences in immunosuppressive treatment may have added variability to the repertoires.

Note on this clonotype: The antigen is unknown.

Sequencing input: blood. This clonotype was obtained from a human donor with ulcerative colitis or Crohn's disease, or a healthy co-twin of an affected twin (not recorded which). The V gene is TRBV20-1, the J gene TRBJ2-1; TCRdb selects TRBD2, and the lack of DNA leaves this call unchecked. This CDR3 is CSARVEGTFEQFF.